These T cell receptor beta chains were read from a single sample in a study of beta chain features in type 1 diabetes. The table came from immunoSEQ multiplex PCR; TCRdb's copy has only in-frame clones and leaves some out. There are 160,000 or so clones in the sample; roughly 11% occur only once, and around 2.1% lies in the top ten. The specimen was central memory CD4+ T cells from blood. The receptor source for this set is a man between 18 and 29 years old in good health. CDR3s include the opening cysteine and the closing phenylalanine or tryptophan. D genes are given only for firm matches. Clone sizes are given selectively: once, few, many, or a class where the clone is expanded.

d_call: .
j_call: TRBJ2-7
v_call: TRBV28
clone_size: few
cdr3_aa: CASSLQSGPNTYEQYF
cdr3_nt: TGTGCCAGCAGTTTACAGTCCGGTCCTAACACCTACGAGCAGTACTTC

d_call: .
j_call: TRBJ2-7
v_call: TRBV25-1
clone_size: many
cdr3_aa: CASSDPRAQGISIEEQYF
cdr3_nt: TGTGCCAGCAGTGATCCCCGGGCCCAGGGCATCTCTATTGAGGAGCAGTACTTC

d_call: TRBD2
j_call: TRBJ2-5
v_call: TRBV15
clone_size: few
cdr3_aa: CATSRAILAGEETQYF
cdr3_nt: TGTGCCACCAGCAGAGCAATTCTAGCGGGAGAGGAGACCCAGTACTTC

d_call: .
j_call: TRBJ1-2
v_call: TRBV11-1
clone_size: .
cdr3_aa: CASSPSEGGYTF
cdr3_nt: TGTGCCAGCAGCCCCTCAGAGGGAGGCTACACCTTC

d_call: .
j_call: TRBJ1-1
v_call: TRBV4-1
clone_size: few
cdr3_aa: CASSQVPGGSTEAFF
cdr3_nt: TGCGCCAGCAGCCAAGTTCCGGGAGGGAGCACTGAAGCTTTCTTT

d_call: .
j_call: TRBJ1-2
v_call: TRBV19
clone_size: .
cdr3_aa: CASSRDWNYGYTF
cdr3_nt: TGTGCCAGTAGTAGGGACTGGAACTATGGCTACACCTTC

d_call: .
j_call: TRBJ2-5
v_call: TRBV5-4
clone_size: many
cdr3_aa: CASSLAGWETQYF
cdr3_nt: TGTGCCAGCAGCTTGGCCGGGTGGGAGACCCAGTACTTC

d_call: .
j_call: TRBJ1-5
v_call: TRBV29-1
clone_size: few
cdr3_aa: CSASWAVNQPQHF
cdr3_nt: TGCAGCGCCTCCTGGGCAGTCAATCAGCCCCAGCATTTT

d_call: .
j_call: TRBJ2-7
v_call: TRBV28
clone_size: few
cdr3_aa: CASEEAQPPYEQYF
cdr3_nt: TGTGCCAGCGAAGAAGCACAGCCCCCCTACGAGCAGTACTTC

d_call: .
j_call: TRBJ2-7
v_call: TRBV28
clone_size: .
cdr3_aa: CASTTGTHEQYF
cdr3_nt: TGTGCCAGCACCACAGGGACCCACGAGCAGTACTTC

d_call: .
j_call: TRBJ1-2
v_call: TRBV10-3
clone_size: many
cdr3_aa: CAISDTTSNYGYTF
cdr3_nt: TGTGCCATCAGTGACACAACTTCTAACTATGGCTACACCTTC

d_call: .
j_call: TRBJ2-5
v_call: TRBV29-1
clone_size: few
cdr3_aa: CSVDARAETQYF
cdr3_nt: TGCAGCGTTGATGCCCGTGCGGAGACCCAGTACTTC

d_call: .
j_call: TRBJ1-6
v_call: TRBV18
clone_size: few
cdr3_aa: CASSPPNRAVSPLHF
cdr3_nt: TGTGCCAGCTCACCACCGAACAGGGCGGTCTCACCCCTCCACTTT

d_call: .
j_call: TRBJ2-1
v_call: TRBV9
clone_size: .
cdr3_aa: CASSVVGQNSYNEQFF
cdr3_nt: TGTGCCAGCAGCGTAGTTGGACAGAACTCCTACAATGAGCAGTTCTTC

d_call: .
j_call: TRBJ1-3
v_call: TRBV7-2
clone_size: few
cdr3_aa: CASSLAWAGFNSAGNTIYF
cdr3_nt: TGTGCCAGCAGCTTAGCGTGGGCAGGATTCAACTCGGCTGGAAACACCATATATTTT

d_call: TRBD2
j_call: TRBJ2-3
v_call: TRBV7-2
clone_size: few
cdr3_aa: CASSSGLAGVSDTQYF
cdr3_nt: TGTGCCAGCAGCTCCGGACTAGCGGGAGTATCAGATACGCAGTATTTT

d_call: .
j_call: TRBJ2-4
v_call: TRBV10-3
clone_size: .
cdr3_aa: CAISEEPQGAKNIQYF
cdr3_nt: TGTGCCATCAGTGAGGAACCTCAGGGGGCCAAAAACATTCAGTACTTC

d_call: .
j_call: TRBJ1-2
v_call: TRBV25-1
clone_size: .
cdr3_aa: CASSEAGTHYGYTF
cdr3_nt: TGTGCCAGCAGTGAAGCCGGGACTCACTATGGCTACACCTTC

d_call: .
j_call: TRBJ1-1
v_call: TRBV9
clone_size: few
cdr3_aa: CASSVGPTVNTEAFF
cdr3_nt: TGTGCCAGCAGCGTAGGACCCACAGTGAACACTGAAGCTTTCTTT

d_call: .
j_call: TRBJ2-2
v_call: TRBV5-1
clone_size: few
cdr3_aa: CASSLEAGGTGELFF
cdr3_nt: TGCGCCAGCAGCTTGGAAGCGGGTGGCACCGGGGAGCTGTTTTTT

d_call: .
j_call: TRBJ2-7
v_call: TRBV11-1
clone_size: .
cdr3_aa: CASKRYGQINEQYF
cdr3_nt: TGTGCCAGCAAGAGGTACGGTCAAATCAACGAGCAGTACTTC

d_call: TRBD1
j_call: TRBJ1-3
v_call: TRBV7-2
clone_size: few
cdr3_aa: CASSFTGAGNTIYF
cdr3_nt: TGTGCCAGCAGCTTTACAGGGGCAGGAAACACCATATATTTT

d_call: .
j_call: TRBJ1-1
v_call: TRBV5-4
clone_size: few
cdr3_aa: CASSLDPRQNTEAFF
cdr3_nt: TGTGCCAGCAGCTTGGATCCTAGGCAGAACACTGAAGCTTTCTTT

d_call: .
j_call: TRBJ2-7
v_call: TRBV5-4
clone_size: few
cdr3_aa: CASSRPNYEQYF
cdr3_nt: TGTGCCAGCAGCCGCCCCAACTACGAGCAGTACTTC

d_call: .
j_call: TRBJ2-1
v_call: TRBV7-9
clone_size: many
cdr3_aa: CASSLRDGSYNEQFF
cdr3_nt: TGTGCCAGCAGCTTAAGGGACGGTAGCTACAATGAGCAGTTCTTC

d_call: .
j_call: TRBJ2-3
v_call: TRBV7-2
clone_size: .
cdr3_aa: CASSSTPRSTDTQYF
cdr3_nt: TGTGCCAGCAGTTCAACCCCTCGTAGCACAGATACGCAGTATTTT

d_call: .
j_call: TRBJ2-7
v_call: TRBV2
clone_size: few
cdr3_aa: CASRPDRGQSYEQYF
cdr3_nt: TGTGCCAGCAGGCCAGATCGGGGACAATCCTACGAGCAGTACTTC

d_call: TRBD1
j_call: TRBJ1-4
v_call: TRBV29-1
clone_size: few
cdr3_aa: CSVASTGTDNEKLFF
cdr3_nt: TGCAGCGTGGCGAGCACCGGGACAGATAATGAAAAACTGTTTTTT

d_call: .
j_call: TRBJ1-2
v_call: TRBV19
clone_size: few
cdr3_aa: CASSIPGANYGYTF
cdr3_nt: TGTGCCAGTAGTATCCCAGGGGCTAACTATGGCTACACCTTC

d_call: .
j_call: TRBJ1-3
v_call: TRBV18
clone_size: few
cdr3_aa: CASSQGAGNTIYF
cdr3_nt: TGTGCCAGCTCACAGGGAGCTGGAAACACCATATATTTT

d_call: TRBD2
j_call: TRBJ2-3
v_call: TRBV5-4
clone_size: few
cdr3_aa: CASSLTSAEDTQYF
cdr3_nt: TGTGCCAGCAGCTTGACTAGCGCGGAAGATACGCAGTATTTT

d_call: .
j_call: TRBJ2-7
v_call: TRBV20-1
clone_size: few
cdr3_aa: CSASPYYEQYF
cdr3_nt: TGCAGTGCTAGTCCCTACTACGAGCAGTACTTC

d_call: .
j_call: TRBJ2-3
v_call: TRBV5-1
clone_size: few
cdr3_aa: CASSLGGTDTQYF
cdr3_nt: TGCGCCAGCAGCTTGGGCGGCACAGATACGCAGTATTTT

d_call: .
j_call: TRBJ2-5
v_call: TRBV10-2
clone_size: .
cdr3_aa: CASSAGGGIMGTQYF
cdr3_nt: TGCGCCAGCAGTGCTGGAGGGGGCATAATGGGGACCCAGTACTTC

d_call: .
j_call: TRBJ2-1
v_call: TRBV10-3
clone_size: many
cdr3_aa: CAIGRRASSYNEQFF
cdr3_nt: TGTGCCATCGGGAGGCGGGCGAGCTCCTACAATGAGCAGTTCTTC

d_call: .
j_call: TRBJ1-1
v_call: TRBV28
clone_size: .
cdr3_aa: CASSLGRGNTEAFF
cdr3_nt: TGTGCCAGCAGTCTTGGGCGGGGAAACACTGAAGCTTTCTTT

d_call: .
j_call: TRBJ1-6
v_call: TRBV5-1
clone_size: .
cdr3_aa: CASSRDTGSPLHF
cdr3_nt: TGCGCCAGCAGCCGGGACACGGGTTCACCCCTCCACTTT

d_call: .
j_call: TRBJ2-6
v_call: TRBV29-1
clone_size: few
cdr3_aa: CSAGVGGANVLTF
cdr3_nt: TGCAGCGCTGGGGTCGGTGGGGCCAACGTCCTGACTTTC

d_call: .
j_call: TRBJ2-3
v_call: TRBV29-1
clone_size: .
cdr3_aa: CSVDSLRVDTQYF
cdr3_nt: TGCAGCGTTGACTCCTTGCGGGTAGATACGCAGTATTTT

d_call: .
j_call: TRBJ2-1
v_call: TRBV28
clone_size: .
cdr3_aa: CASSVQGFSYNEQFF
cdr3_nt: TGTGCCAGCAGTGTACAGGGATTCTCCTACAATGAGCAGTTCTTC

d_call: .
j_call: TRBJ1-2
v_call: TRBV14
clone_size: .
cdr3_aa: CASSQELVSGYTF
cdr3_nt: TGTGCCAGCAGCCAAGAGCTGGTCTCTGGCTACACCTTC

d_call: .
j_call: TRBJ2-5
v_call: TRBV20-1
clone_size: few
cdr3_aa: CSAKEKETQYF
cdr3_nt: TGCAGTGCTAAAGAGAAAGAGACCCAGTACTTC

d_call: TRBD1
j_call: TRBJ2-3
v_call: TRBV9
clone_size: .
cdr3_aa: CASSAGHRGLSTDTQYF
cdr3_nt: TGTGCCAGCAGCGCCGGTCATAGGGGGCTTAGCACAGATACGCAGTATTTT

d_call: .
j_call: TRBJ2-3
v_call: TRBV7-2
clone_size: many
cdr3_aa: CASSLDRDTQYF
cdr3_nt: TGTGCCAGCAGCTTAGACCGGGATACGCAGTATTTT

d_call: TRBD2
j_call: TRBJ2-3
v_call: TRBV7-2
clone_size: few
cdr3_aa: CASGRTSGTDTQYF
cdr3_nt: TGTGCCAGCGGGAGGACTAGCGGGACAGATACGCAGTATTTT

d_call: .
j_call: TRBJ1-1
v_call: TRBV7-2
clone_size: few
cdr3_aa: CASSVYSLNTEAFF
cdr3_nt: TGTGCCAGCAGTGTCTACAGTCTGAACACTGAAGCTTTCTTT

d_call: TRBD1
j_call: TRBJ1-6
v_call: TRBV30
clone_size: few
cdr3_aa: CAWRVQGASYNSPLHF
cdr3_nt: TGTGCCTGGAGGGTCCAGGGGGCTTCCTATAATTCACCCCTCCACTTT

d_call: .
j_call: TRBJ2-3
v_call: TRBV2
clone_size: .
cdr3_aa: CASSVLSDTQYF
cdr3_nt: TGTGCCAGCAGTGTACTGTCGGATACGCAGTATTTT